This entry features one TCR beta chain sequence. This sample was taken from a study of T-cell memory formation after mild COVID-19. TCRdb called the 5' RACE reads again in MiXCR, with one record for every CDR3 protein. The sample contains about 540,000 distinct CDR3 sequences, roughly 22% of which appear only once. Sequencing was performed on PBMCs or a T cell subset sorted from them (not recorded which). The receptor was isolated from an adult woman who had mild COVID-19 (a few samples of this study predate the infection). Cell type and time point are not known.

The CDR3 DNA reads as TGTGCCAGCAGCGGGGGGACACATGGGGTCACAGATACGCAGTATTTT. It yields the protein CASSGGTHGVTDTQYF. The V and J genes are TRBV9 and TRBJ2-3, with D possibly TRBD1 on 6 matching bases. Germline V gives CDR1 SGDLS, CDR2 YYNGEE. The CDR3 contains 16 residues. The V and J ends lost 3 bases and 2 bases respectively, with 16 bases between them.